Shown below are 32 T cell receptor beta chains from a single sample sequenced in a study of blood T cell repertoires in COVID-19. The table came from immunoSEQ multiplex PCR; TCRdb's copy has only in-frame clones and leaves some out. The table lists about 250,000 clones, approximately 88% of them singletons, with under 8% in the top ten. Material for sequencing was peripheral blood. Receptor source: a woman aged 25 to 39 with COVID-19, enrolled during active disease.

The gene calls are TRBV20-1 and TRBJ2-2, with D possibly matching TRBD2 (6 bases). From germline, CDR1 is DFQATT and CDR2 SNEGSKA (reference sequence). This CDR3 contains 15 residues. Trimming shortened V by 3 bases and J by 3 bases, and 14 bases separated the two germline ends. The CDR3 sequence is CSASGRMGYTGELFF. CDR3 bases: TGCAGTGCTAGTGGGAGGATGGGTTACACCGGGGAGCTGTTTTTT.

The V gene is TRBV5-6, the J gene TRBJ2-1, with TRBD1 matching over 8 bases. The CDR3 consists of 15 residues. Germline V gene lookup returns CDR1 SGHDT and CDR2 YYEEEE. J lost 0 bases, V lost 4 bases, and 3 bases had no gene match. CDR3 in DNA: TGTGCCAGCAGCAGAGGGACAGGCTCCTACAATGAGCAGTTCTTC. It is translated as CASSRGTGSYNEQFF. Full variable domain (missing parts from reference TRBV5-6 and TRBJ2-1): DAGVTQSPTHLIKTRGQQVTLRCSPKSGHDTVSWYQQALGQGPQFIFQYYEEEERQRGNFPDRFSGHQFPNYSSELNVNALLLGDSALYLCASSRGTGSYNEQFFGPGTRLTVL.

The CDR3 DNA reads TGTGCCAGCAGCTTGGCCGGGACAAAGAACACTGAAGCTTTCTTT. Its protein is CASSLAGTKNTEAFF. The chain recombines TRBV7-9 with TRBJ1-1, with a tentative D call TRBD1 (6 bases). This CDR3 has 15 amino acids. Trimming cost V 3 bases and J 1 base, with 12 bases left between them. The germline V gene encodes CDR1 SEHNR and CDR2 FQNEAQ (reference sequence).

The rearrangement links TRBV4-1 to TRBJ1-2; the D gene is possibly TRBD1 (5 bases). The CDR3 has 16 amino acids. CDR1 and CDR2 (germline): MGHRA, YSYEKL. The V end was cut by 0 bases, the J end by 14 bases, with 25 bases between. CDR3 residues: CASSQDPQGYRRRLTF. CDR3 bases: TGCGCCAGCAGCCAAGATCCCCAAGGATACAGGCGCCGATTGACCTTC.

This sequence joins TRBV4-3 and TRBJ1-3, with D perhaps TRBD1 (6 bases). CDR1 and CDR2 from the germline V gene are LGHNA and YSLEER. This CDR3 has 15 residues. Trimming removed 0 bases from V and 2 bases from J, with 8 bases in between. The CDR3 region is CASSQEGGPGNTIYF. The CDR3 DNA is TGCGCCAGCAGCCAAGAAGGGGGACCTGGAAACACCATATATTTT.

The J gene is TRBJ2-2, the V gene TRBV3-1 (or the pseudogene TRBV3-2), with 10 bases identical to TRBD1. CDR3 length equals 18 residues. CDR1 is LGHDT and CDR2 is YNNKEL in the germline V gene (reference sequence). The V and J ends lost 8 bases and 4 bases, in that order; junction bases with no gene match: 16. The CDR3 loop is CASGRDRGPMVGTGELFF. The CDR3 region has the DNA TGTGCCAGCGGCCGGGACAGGGGTCCTATGGTGGGCACCGGGGAGCTGTTTTTT.

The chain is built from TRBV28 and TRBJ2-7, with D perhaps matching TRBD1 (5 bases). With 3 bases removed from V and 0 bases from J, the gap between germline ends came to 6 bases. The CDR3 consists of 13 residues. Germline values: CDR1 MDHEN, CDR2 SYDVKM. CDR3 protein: CASSLQGSYEQYF. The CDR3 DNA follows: TGTGCCAGCAGTTTGCAGGGCTCCTACGAGCAGTACTTC.

The CDR3 reads CASSLVGGGYTF. The CDR3 DNA reads as TGTGCCAGCAGCTTAGTGGGGGGTGGCTACACCTTC. The chain has TRBV7-2 and TRBJ1-2; D possibly corresponds to TRBD1 (5 bases). Germline loops: CDR1 SGHTA, CDR2 FQGNSA. Trimming took 1 base from V and 7 from J, leaving 7 bases between them. The CDR3 consists of 12 residues.

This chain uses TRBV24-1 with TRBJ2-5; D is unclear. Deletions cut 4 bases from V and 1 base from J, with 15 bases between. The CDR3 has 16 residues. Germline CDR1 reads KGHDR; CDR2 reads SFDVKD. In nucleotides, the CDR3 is TGTGCCACCAGTGACCCGAATTCCGCAGGCCAAGAGACCCAGTACTTC. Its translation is CATSDPNSAGQETQYF.

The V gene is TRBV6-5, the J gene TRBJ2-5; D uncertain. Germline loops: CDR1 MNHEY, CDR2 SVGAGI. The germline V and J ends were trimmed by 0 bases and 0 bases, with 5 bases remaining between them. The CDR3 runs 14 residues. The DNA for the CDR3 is TGTGCCAGCAGTTACTCTGAGGACCAAGAGACCCAGTACTTC. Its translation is CASSYSEDQETQYF.

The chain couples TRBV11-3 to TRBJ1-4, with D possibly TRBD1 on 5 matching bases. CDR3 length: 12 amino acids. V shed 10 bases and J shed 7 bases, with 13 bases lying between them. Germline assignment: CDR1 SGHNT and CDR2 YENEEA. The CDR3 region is CATSQGREKLFF. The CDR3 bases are TGTGCCACCTCGCAGGGCCGTGAAAAACTGTTTTTT.

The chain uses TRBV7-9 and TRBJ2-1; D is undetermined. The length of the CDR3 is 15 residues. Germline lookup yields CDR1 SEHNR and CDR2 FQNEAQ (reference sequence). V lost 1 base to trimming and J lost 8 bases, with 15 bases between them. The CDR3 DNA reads TGTGCCAGCAGCTTAGACTACCTAGATGGCGATGAGCAGTTCTTC. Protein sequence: CASSLDYLDGDEQFF.

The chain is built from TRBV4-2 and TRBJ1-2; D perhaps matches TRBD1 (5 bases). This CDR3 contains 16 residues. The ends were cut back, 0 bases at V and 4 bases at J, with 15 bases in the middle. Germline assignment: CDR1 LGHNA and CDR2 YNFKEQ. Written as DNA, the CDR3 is TGTGCCAGCAGCCAAGATGAACTCTCGGACATCTATGGCTACACCTTC. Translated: CASSQDELSDIYGYTF.

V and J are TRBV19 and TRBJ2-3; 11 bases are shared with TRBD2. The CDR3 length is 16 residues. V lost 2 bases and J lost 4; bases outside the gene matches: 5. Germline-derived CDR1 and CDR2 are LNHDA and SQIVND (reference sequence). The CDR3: CASSIMGTSGADTQYF. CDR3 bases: TGTGCCAGTAGTATAATGGGGACTAGCGGCGCAGATACGCAGTATTTT.

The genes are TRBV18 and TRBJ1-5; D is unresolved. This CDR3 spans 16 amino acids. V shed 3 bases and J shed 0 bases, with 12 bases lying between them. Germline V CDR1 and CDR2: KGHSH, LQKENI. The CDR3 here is CASSPKREGSNQPQHF. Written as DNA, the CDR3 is TGTGCCAGCTCACCGAAACGGGAGGGTAGCAATCAGCCCCAGCATTTT.

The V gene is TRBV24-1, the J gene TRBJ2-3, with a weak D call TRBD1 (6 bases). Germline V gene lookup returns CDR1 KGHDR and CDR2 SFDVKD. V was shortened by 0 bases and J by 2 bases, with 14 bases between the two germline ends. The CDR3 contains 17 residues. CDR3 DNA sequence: TGTGCCACCAGTGATTTGTGGGGTGAGGGGGACACAGATACGCAGTATTTT. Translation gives CATSDLWGEGDTDTQYF.

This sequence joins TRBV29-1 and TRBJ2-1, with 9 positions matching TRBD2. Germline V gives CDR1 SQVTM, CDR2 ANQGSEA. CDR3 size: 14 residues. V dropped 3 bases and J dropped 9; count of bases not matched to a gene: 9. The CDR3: CSVELASGVSEQFF. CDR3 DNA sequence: TGCAGCGTTGAGCTTGCTAGCGGGGTGAGTGAGCAGTTCTTC.

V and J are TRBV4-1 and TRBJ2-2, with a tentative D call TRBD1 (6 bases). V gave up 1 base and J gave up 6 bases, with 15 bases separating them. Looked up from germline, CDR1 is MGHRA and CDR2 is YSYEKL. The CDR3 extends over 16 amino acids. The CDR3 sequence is CASSQVGDTGSGELFF. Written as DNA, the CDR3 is TGCGCCAGCAGCCAAGTAGGGGACACTGGTTCCGGGGAGCTGTTTTTT.

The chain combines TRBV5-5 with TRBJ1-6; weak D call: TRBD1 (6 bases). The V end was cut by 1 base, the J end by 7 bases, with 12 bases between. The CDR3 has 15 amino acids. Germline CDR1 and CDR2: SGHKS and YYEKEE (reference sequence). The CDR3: CASSLSGDDNSPLHF. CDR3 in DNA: TGTGCCAGCAGCTTGTCAGGGGATGACAATTCACCCCTCCACTTT.

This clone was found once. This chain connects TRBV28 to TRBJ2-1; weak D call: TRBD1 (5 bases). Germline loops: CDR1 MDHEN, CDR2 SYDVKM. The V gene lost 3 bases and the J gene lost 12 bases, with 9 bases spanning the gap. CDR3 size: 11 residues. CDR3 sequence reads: CASSFSGWQFF. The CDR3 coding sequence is TGTGCCAGCAGTTTTTCAGGGTGGCAGTTCTTC.

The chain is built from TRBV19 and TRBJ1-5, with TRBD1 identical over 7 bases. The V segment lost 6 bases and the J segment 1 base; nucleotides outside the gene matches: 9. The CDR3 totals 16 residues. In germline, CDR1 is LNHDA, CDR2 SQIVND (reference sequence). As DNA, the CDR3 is TGTGCCAGTAGCCCTCAGGGGGAGATGAGCAATCAGCCCCAGCATTTT. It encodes CASSPQGEMSNQPQHF.

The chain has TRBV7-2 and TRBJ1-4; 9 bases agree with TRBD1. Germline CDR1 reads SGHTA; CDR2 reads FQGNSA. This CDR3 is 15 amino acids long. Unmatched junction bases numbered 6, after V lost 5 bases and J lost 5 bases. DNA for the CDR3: TGTGCCAGCAGCCCAACAGGGGGCCCCAATGAAAAACTGTTTTTT. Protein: CASSPTGGPNEKLFF.

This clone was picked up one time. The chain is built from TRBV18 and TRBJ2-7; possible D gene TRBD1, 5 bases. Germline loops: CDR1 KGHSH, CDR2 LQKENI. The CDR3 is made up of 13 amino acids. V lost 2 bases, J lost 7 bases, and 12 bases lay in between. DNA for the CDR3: TGTGCCAGCTCACCAGGGCAGGGTAAAGAGCAGTACGTC. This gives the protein CASSPGQGKEQYV.

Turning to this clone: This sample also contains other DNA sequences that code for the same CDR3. This chain's CDR3 is CASSLGTGDQPQHF. CDR3 in DNA: TGCGCCAGCAGCTTGGGGACAGGGGATCAGCCCCAGCATTTT. The genes are TRBV5-1 and TRBJ1-5; the match to TRBD1 covers 9 bases. V gave up 0 bases and J gave up 5 bases; unmatched junction bases: 0. The CDR3 runs 14 residues. Germline-derived CDR1 and CDR2 are SGHRS and YFSETQ.

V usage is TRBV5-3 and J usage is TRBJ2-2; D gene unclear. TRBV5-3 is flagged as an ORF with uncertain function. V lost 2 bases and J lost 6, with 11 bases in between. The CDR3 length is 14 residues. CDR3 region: CARSLITPSGELFF. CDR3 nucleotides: TGTGCCAGAAGCTTAATAACTCCTTCCGGGGAGCTGTTTTTT.

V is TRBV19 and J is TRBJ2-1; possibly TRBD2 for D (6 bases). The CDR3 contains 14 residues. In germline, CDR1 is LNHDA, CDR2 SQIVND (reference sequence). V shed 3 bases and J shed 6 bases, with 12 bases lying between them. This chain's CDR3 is CASSMGGRTNEQFF. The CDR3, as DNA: TGTGCCAGTAGTATGGGGGGTCGGACCAATGAGCAGTTCTTC.

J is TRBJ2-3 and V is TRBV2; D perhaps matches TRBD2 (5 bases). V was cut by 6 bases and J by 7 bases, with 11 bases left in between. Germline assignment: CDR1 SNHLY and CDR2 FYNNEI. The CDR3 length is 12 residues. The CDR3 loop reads CASREDHNTQYF. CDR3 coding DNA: TGTGCCAGCAGGGAGGACCATAATACGCAGTATTTT.

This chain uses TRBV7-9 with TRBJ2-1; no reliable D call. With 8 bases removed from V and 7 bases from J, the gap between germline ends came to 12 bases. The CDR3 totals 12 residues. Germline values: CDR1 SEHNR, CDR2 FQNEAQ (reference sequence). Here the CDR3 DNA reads TGTGCCAGCGTGCGCCCCCCAAATGAGCAGTTCTTC. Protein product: CASVRPPNEQFF.

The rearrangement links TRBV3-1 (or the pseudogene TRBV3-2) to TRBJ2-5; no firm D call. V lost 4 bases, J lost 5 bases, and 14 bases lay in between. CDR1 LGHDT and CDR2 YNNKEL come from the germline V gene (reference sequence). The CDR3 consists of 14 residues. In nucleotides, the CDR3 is TGTGCCAGCAGCCCTCTGATAAGTCGGGAGACCCAGTACTTC. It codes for CASSPLISRETQYF.

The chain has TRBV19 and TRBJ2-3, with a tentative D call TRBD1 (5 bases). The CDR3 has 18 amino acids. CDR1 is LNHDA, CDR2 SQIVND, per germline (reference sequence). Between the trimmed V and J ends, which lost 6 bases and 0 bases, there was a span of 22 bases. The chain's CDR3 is CASRATDLSLTSTDTQYF. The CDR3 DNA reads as TGTGCCAGTAGGGCGACAGATCTCTCCCTTACTAGCACAGATACGCAGTATTTT.

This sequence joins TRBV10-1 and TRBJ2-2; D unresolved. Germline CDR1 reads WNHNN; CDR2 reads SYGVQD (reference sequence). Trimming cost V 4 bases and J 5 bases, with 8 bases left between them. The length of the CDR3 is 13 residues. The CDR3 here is CASSVEATGELFF. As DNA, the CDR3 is TGCGCCAGCAGTGTCGAGGCAACCGGGGAGCTGTTTTTT.

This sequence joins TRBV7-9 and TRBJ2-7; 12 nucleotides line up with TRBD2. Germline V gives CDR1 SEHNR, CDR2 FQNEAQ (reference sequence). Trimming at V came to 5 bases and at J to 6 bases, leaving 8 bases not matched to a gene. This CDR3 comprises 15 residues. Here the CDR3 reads CASSPGLAGPGEQYV. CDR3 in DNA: TGTGCCAGCAGCCCTGGACTAGCGGGACCCGGCGAGCAGTACGTC.